Sequencing of this T cell receptor beta chain was carried out in a study of memory CD4+ T cells and cytomegalovirus serostatus. Generated by immunoSEQ multiplex PCR, the TCRdb table keeps only in-frame clones and is missing some. The sample shows about 50,000 clones, approximately 78% of them seen only once. Looked up from germline, CDR1 is SGHNT and CDR2 is YYREEE (reference sequence). Trimming removed 0 bases from V and 1 base from J, with 7 bases in between. The CDR3 runs 14 residues. Regarding the study as a whole: The CMV-associated TCR signature appears largely within the CD4+ memory repertoire. About two fifths of the roughly 150 known CMV-associated TCRbeta sequences appeared in CD4+ memory.

A word on this clone: What it binds is not known.

Single viable CD3+CD4+CD8-CD45RO+ cells were sorted as the memory CD4+ T cells. After thawing, CD4+ T cells were positively selected. What was sequenced was memory CD4+ T cells from blood. The rearrangement joins TRBV5-4 to TRBJ2-5; D is uncertain. This clonotype was obtained from an adult in good health and CMV-seronegative. The CDR3 region is CASSLDTRQETQYF. The CDR3 DNA follows: TGTGCCAGCAGCTTGGACACCCGCCAAGAGACCCAGTACTTC.